The entry below gives a single TCR beta chain sequence along with its context. This sample stems from a study of blood T cell repertoires in COVID-19. The overall study: T cells, B-cell-depleted T cells, or PBMCs supplied cDNA or gDNA.

The CDR3 length is 15 residues. V trimming: 4 bases; J trimming: 6 bases; junction bases outside the gene matches: 8. Germline assignment: CDR1 MNHEY and CDR2 SVGEGT. Original processing methods: How many nucleated cells were present was estimated from reference gene primer amplification. Generated by immunoSEQ multiplex PCR, the TCRdb table keeps only in-frame clones and is missing some. V and J calls and clone size are those listed in that table; D and trimming were worked out from the DNA. The repertoire holds over 85,000 clones, 70% to 80% seen once, with approximately 25% in the top ten. The chain couples TRBV6-2 or TRBV6-3 to TRBJ2-3, with 9 bases matching TRBD1. This clonotype was sampled from a man between 65 and 85 years old with acute or convalescent COVID-19. Source material: peripheral blood. This chain's CDR3 is CASSSRDRVRDTQYF. CDR3 in DNA: TGTGCCAGCAGTTCCCGGGACAGGGTTCGGGATACGCAGTATTTT.